The 25 T cell receptor beta chains in this list originate from one sample, sequenced in a study of T cell responses to AZD1222 COVID-19 vaccine. Libraries were prepared by immunoSEQ multiplex PCR; TCRdb keeps only in-frame clonotypes and omits some of them. The sample shows roughly 110,000 clones, about nine tenths of them seen only once. The sample was peripheral blood, taken 28 days after the second AZD1222 dose. The receptors come from an adult who received the AZD1222 COVID-19 vaccine.

The V call is TRBV29-1, the J call TRBJ2-1; TRBD2 might be the D (5 bases). This CDR3 has 13 amino acids. Germline lookup yields CDR1 SQVTM and CDR2 ANQGSEA. V was shortened by 5 bases and J by 6 bases, with 14 bases between the two germline ends. Written as DNA, the CDR3 is TGCAGCGTTAGAGGTCTGGCGGGCAATGAGCAGTTCTTC. Protein: CSVRGLAGNEQFF.

The chain carries TRBV5-1 and TRBJ2-7; D call uncertain. Trimming pared 1 base from V and 3 bases from J, leaving 11 bases between. The CDR3 length is 14 residues. Per germline, CDR1 SGHRS and CDR2 YFSETQ. Here the CDR3 DNA reads TGCGCCAGCAGCTTGCTACAAAACGACTACGAGCAGTACTTC. Amino acid sequence: CASSLLQNDYEQYF.

In this sample, this clone turned up once. The chain links TRBV2 to TRBJ2-2, with 8 bases matching TRBD1. The CDR3 covers 18 residues. With 1 base clipped from V and 3 bases from J, the junction kept 10 bases outside the gene matches. Germline V gene sequence: CDR1 SNHLY, CDR2 FYNNEI. CDR3 loop: CASSEVFDRGWDTGELFF. The CDR3 DNA is TGTGCCAGCAGTGAAGTTTTCGACAGGGGTTGGGACACCGGGGAGCTGTTTTTT.

The gene calls are TRBV24-1 and TRBJ1-5; TRBD1 might be the D (5 bases). The CDR3 is made up of 13 amino acids. Per the germline V gene, CDR1 is KGHDR and CDR2 is SFDVKD. V dropped 11 bases and J dropped 6 bases, with 16 bases sitting between them. CDR3 loop: CARPDTGGQPQHF. CDR3 nucleotides: TGTGCCAGACCGGATACCGGGGGTCAGCCCCAGCATTTT.

This chain connects TRBV5-1 to TRBJ2-5; D is perhaps TRBD1 (6 bases). The CDR3 runs to 15 residues. Germline loops: CDR1 SGHRS, CDR2 YFSETQ. V was pared by 4 bases and J by 2 bases, with 15 bases between. CDR3 DNA: TGCGCCAGCAGCATCTCCGGGACACGTCAAGAGACCCAGTACTTC. Its translation is CASSISGTRQETQYF.

The chain has TRBV7-8 and TRBJ1-5; D is perhaps TRBD1 (5 bases). V was cut by 5 bases and J by 8 bases, with 13 bases left in between. Germline V gene sequence: CDR1 SGHVS, CDR2 FQNEAQ. The length of the CDR3 is 13 residues. The CDR3 here is CASSGAGREPQHF. Written as DNA, the CDR3 is TGTGCCAGCAGCGGGGCTGGGAGGGAGCCCCAGCATTTT. Full variable domain (rest looked up from reference TRBV7-8 and TRBJ1-5): GAGVSQSPRYKVAKRGQDVALRCDPISGHVSLFWYQQALGQGPEFLTYFQNEAQLDKSGLPSDRFFAERPEGSVSTLKIQRTQQEDSAVYLCASSGAGREPQHFGDGTRLSIL.

This clone has only one observation. The chain combines TRBV7-6 with TRBJ1-2; no clear D. CDR1 is SGHVS, CDR2 FNYEAQ, per germline. Trimming took 5 bases from V and 5 from J, leaving 18 bases between them. The CDR3 consists of 15 residues. The DNA for the CDR3 is TGTGCCAGCAGCCCGGACGCTCTGGGTGGATATGGCTACACCTTC. It encodes CASSPDALGGYGYTF.

J is TRBJ2-5 and V is TRBV5-1; D is unclear. Trimming left V 0 bases short and J 2 bases short, with 2 bases between. The germline V gene encodes CDR1 SGHRS and CDR2 YFSETQ. The CDR3 totals 12 residues. The CDR3 region is CASSLGQETQYF. DNA of the CDR3: TGCGCCAGCAGCTTGGGACAAGAGACCCAGTACTTC.

This rearrangement joins TRBV5-4 to TRBJ1-1; tentatively, D is TRBD1 (6 bases). Germline V gene lookup returns CDR1 SGHNT and CDR2 YYREEE (reference sequence). The CDR3 spans 13 residues. V lost 7 bases to trimming and J lost 6 bases, with 16 bases between them. The CDR3 loop is CASSVTGGPEAFF. The DNA of the CDR3 is TGTGCCAGCTCGGTGACTGGGGGGCCTGAAGCTTTCTTT.

The chain recombines TRBV28 with TRBJ2-7; 7 nucleotides agree with TRBD1. The CDR3 has 14 residues. Losses at the gene ends were 6 bases for V and 3 bases for J; bases not matched to a gene: 8. Germline loops: CDR1 MDHEN, CDR2 SYDVKM. CDR3 residues: CASRSGTANYEQYF. The DNA for the CDR3 is TGTGCCAGCAGATCCGGGACAGCCAACTACGAGCAGTACTTC.

The J gene is TRBJ1-1, the V gene TRBV10-3; the D gene is possibly TRBD1 (5 bases). Trimming pared 4 bases from V and 0 bases from J, leaving 12 bases between. Germline assignment: CDR1 ENHRY and CDR2 SYGVKD. The CDR3 totals 15 residues. The CDR3 DNA reads as TGTGCCATCAGTGCTGATGGGGCGGTGAACACTGAAGCTTTCTTT. It is translated as CAISADGAVNTEAFF.

V and J are TRBV15 and TRBJ2-5; D possibly corresponds to TRBD2 (5 bases). CDR3 length: 13 amino acids. Trimming took off 6 bases at V and 2 bases at J, with 10 bases between the two ends. The germline CDR1 and CDR2 sequences are LNHNV and YYDKDF (reference sequence). The CDR3 loop reads CATSFRGQETQYF. CDR3 DNA: TGTGCCACCAGTTTCCGGGGACAAGAGACCCAGTACTTC.

This sequence joins TRBV5-4 and TRBJ2-3; 12 bases agree with TRBD2. The V segment lost 4 bases and the J segment 3 bases; nucleotides outside the gene matches: 9. CDR3 length equals 17 residues. The germline V gene has CDR1 SGHNT and CDR2 YYREEE (reference sequence). This CDR3 reads CASSTYLAGGWTDTQYF. In DNA, the CDR3 is TGTGCCAGCAGCACCTATCTAGCGGGGGGGTGGACAGATACGCAGTATTTT.

V and J are TRBV25-1 and TRBJ1-2; tentatively, D is TRBD1 (5 bases). Germline V gene sequence: CDR1 MGHDK, CDR2 SYGVNS. The CDR3 spans 13 residues. V was clipped by 5 bases and J by 2 bases, with 9 bases between them. The CDR3 is CASSWGGNYGYTF. For the CDR3, the DNA is TGTGCCAGCAGTTGGGGGGGAAACTATGGCTACACCTTC.

V and J are TRBV27 and TRBJ1-2; the match to TRBD1 covers 9 bases. The CDR3 covers 13 residues. Trimming removed 5 bases from V and 8 bases from J; junction bases left unmatched: 6. Germline V gene sequence: CDR1 MNHEY, CDR2 SMNVEV (reference sequence). The CDR3 DNA reads TGTGCCAGCAGTACCCGACAGGGGGAAGGCTACACCTTC. It specifies CASSTRQGEGYTF.

J is TRBJ2-2 and V is TRBV2; 7 nucleotides align to TRBD1. The length of the CDR3 is 16 residues. With V trimmed by 7 bases and J by 13 bases, 21 bases remained unmatched. Germline CDR1 is SNHLY and CDR2 is FYNNEI. CDR3 coding DNA: TGTGCCAGCAACGGGCCCGGGACAGTTGGTTACCGTCGGCTGTTTTTT. The encoded protein is CASNGPGTVGYRRLFF.

The rearrangement uses TRBV11-2 and TRBJ1-1, with D possibly matching TRBD1 (6 bases). V was clipped by 1 base and J by 9 bases, with 12 bases between them. CDR1 and CDR2 from the germline V gene are SGHAT and FQNNGV. This CDR3 region has 13 residues. In DNA, the CDR3 is TGTGCCAGCAGCTTAGGGGACGGGGGGCAAGCTTTCTTT. Translating gives CASSLGDGGQAFF.

The genes are TRBV2 and TRBJ1-6, with a possible D match to TRBD1 (5 bases). The V gene's germline CDR1 is SNHLY and CDR2 FYNNEI. CDR3 length: 14 amino acids. Deletions cut 6 bases from V and 6 bases from J, with 12 bases between. CDR3 in DNA: TGTGCCAGCAGCCTGAGGAGGGGTAATTCACCCCTCCACTTT. This sequence encodes CASSLRRGNSPLHF.

The rearrangement uses TRBV19 and TRBJ1-4, with D possibly being TRBD1 (6 bases). The germline V gene encodes CDR1 LNHDA and CDR2 SQIVND (reference sequence). The V gene lost 5 bases and the J gene lost 5 bases, with 15 bases spanning the gap. The CDR3 is 15 residues long. CDR3 protein: CASSPGQSLNEKLFF. CDR3 bases: TGTGCCAGTAGTCCCGGACAGTCGTTAAATGAAAAACTGTTTTTT. Full variable domain (outside the CDR3, taken from reference TRBV19 and TRBJ1-4): DGGITQSPKYLFRKEGQNVTLSCEQNLNHDAMYWYRQDPGQGLRLIYYSQIVNDFQKGDIAEGYSVSREKKESFPLTVTSAQKNPTAFYLCASSPGQSLNEKLFFGSGTQLSVL.

CDR3 DNA: TGTGCCTGGAGGATGCTGGGCAGGGCGCAAGGCTACACCTTC. Protein product: CAWRMLGRAQGYTF. The chain has TRBV30 and TRBJ1-2, with D maybe TRBD1 (5 bases). V lost 3 bases to trimming and J lost 8 bases, with 19 bases between them. CDR1 GTSNPN and CDR2 SVGIG come from the germline V gene (reference sequence). The CDR3 loop spans 14 amino acids.

This clone appeared once. The chain couples TRBV25-1 to TRBJ1-6, with TRBD1 as a possible D gene (5 bases). Germline lookup yields CDR1 MGHDK and CDR2 SYGVNS. Trimming removed 7 bases from V and 2 bases from J, with 9 bases in between. CDR3 length: 14 amino acids. CDR3 in DNA: TGTGCCAGCATGGGGGGAACCTATAATTCACCCCTCCACTTT. Amino acid sequence: CASMGGTYNSPLHF.

V gene TRBV21-1 combines with J gene TRBJ2-7; the table assigns TRBD2, which was not confirmed against the DNA. TRBV21-1 is an annotated pseudogene. This CDR3 is 16 amino acids long. The CDR3 DNA sequence: TGTGCCAGCAGCAAACCTCCCGGGGCTAGCGGGAGGGGGCAGTACTTC. As protein: CASSKPPGASGRGQYF.

The J gene is TRBJ1-2, the V gene TRBV27; tentatively, D is TRBD1 (6 bases). V lost 6 bases and J 7 bases, leaving 24 bases between the germline ends. Per germline, CDR1 MNHEY and CDR2 SMNVEV (reference sequence). The CDR3 sequence is 16 residues long. The CDR3, as DNA: TGTGCCAGCAGGAACACAGGGAGGGGGGCGCAGGGTGGCTACACCTTC. This gives the protein CASRNTGRGAQGGYTF.

This clone was observed a few times. The genes are TRBV18 and TRBJ2-7; 7 bases match TRBD1. CDR3 length: 13 amino acids. Trimming removed 5 bases from V and 6 bases from J; junction bases left unmatched: 7. From germline, CDR1 is KGHSH and CDR2 LQKENI. The CDR3 reads CASSTLWTGEQYF. The CDR3 region has the DNA TGTGCCAGCTCAACCCTCTGGACAGGCGAGCAGTACTTC.

The chain carries TRBV29-1 and TRBJ1-1, with unresolved D. Trimming cost V 4 bases and J 4 bases, with 16 bases left between them. This CDR3 region has 14 residues. Germline V gene lookup returns CDR1 SQVTM and CDR2 ANQGSEA. In DNA form, the CDR3 reads TGCAGCGTTGTAATTACTTGGGGTAGCACTGAAGCTTTCTTT. It is translated as CSVVITWGSTEAFF.